These 27 T cell receptor beta chains originate from one sample sequenced in a study of T cells in Graves' hyperthyroidism and ophthalmopathy. Amplification targeted TCR beta CDR3 regions from RNA transcripts. The primer set for the first-round RT-PCR of the TCR CDR3 was HTBI. Via MiXCR, TCRdb re-called the multiplex PCR reads, giving one row per CDR3 protein. The table has more than 300,000 distinct CDR3 sequences, approximately 15% seen once. The sample comprised blood. Every receptor here comes from a woman in her 30s with Graves' ophthalmopathy.

The sample holds many counts of this clonotype. The rearrangement joins TRBV27 to TRBJ1-4; tentatively, D is TRBD1 (5 bases). This CDR3 has 15 amino acids. The germline CDR1 and CDR2 sequences are MNHEY and SMNVEV (reference sequence). V was cut by 2 bases and J by 8 bases, with 15 bases left in between. The CDR3 loop is CASSLAPGAGEKLFF. Here the CDR3 DNA reads TGTGCCAGCAGTTTAGCGCCTGGGGCCGGGGAAAAACTGTTTTTT.

The chain recombines TRBV5-1 with TRBJ2-7; 8 nucleotides match TRBD2. The junction had 6 bases not matched to a gene; V was cut back by 0 bases and J by 7 bases. In germline, CDR1 is SGHRS, CDR2 YFSETQ. This CDR3 region has 14 residues. CDR3 region: CASSLDGGAREQYF. Written as DNA, the CDR3 is TGCGCCAGCAGCTTGGACGGGGGGGCGCGTGAGCAGTACTTC.

This clonotype has only a few counts. The chain employs TRBV6-2 or TRBV6-3 and TRBJ2-3; D unclear. V gave up 4 bases and J gave up 8 bases, with 7 bases separating them. Germline assignment: CDR1 MNHEY and CDR2 SVGEGT. The CDR3 extends over 11 amino acids. The CDR3 DNA reads as TGTGCCAGCAGTTTAACGGGTACGCAGTATTTT. It is translated as CASSLTGTQYF.

This clonotype has ten or more counts. The chain employs TRBV20-1 and TRBJ1-6; TRBD1 aligns across 8 bases. CDR3 length equals 14 residues. Germline trimming cut 7 bases from V and 3 bases from J; bases unmatched to any gene: 5. Germline CDR1 DFQATT, CDR2 SNEGSKA (reference sequence). CDR3 in DNA: TGCAGTGGTTCAGGGGGCCTCTATAATTCACCCCTCCACTTT. Its translation: CSGSGGLYNSPLHF.

A word on this clonotype: A clone one base away is much larger, so this may be a read error. The chain joins TRBV11-1 to TRBJ2-1; 7 nucleotides align to TRBD1. The CDR3 loop spans 14 amino acids. Per the germline V gene, CDR1 is SGHAT and CDR2 is FQDESV (reference sequence). CDR3 amino acids: CAGSPRGLYNEQFF. CDR3 nucleotides: TGTGCCGGCAGCCCCAGGGGGTTGTACAATGAGCAGTTCTTC.

This chain links TRBV6-1 with TRBJ2-6; TRBD1 matches at 11 bases. In germline, CDR1 is MNHNS, CDR2 SASEGT. The CDR3 runs 18 residues. V trimming: 6 bases; J trimming: 2 bases; junction bases outside the gene matches: 9. The CDR3 bases are TGTGCCAGCAGCGGACAGGGGGCTGTAGTAGCTGGGGCCAACGTCCTGACTTTC. It translates to CASSGQGAVVAGANVLTF.

This clonotype was detected many times. V is TRBV28 and J is TRBJ1-5; possible D gene TRBD1, 6 bases. The CDR3 spans 15 residues. The V end was cut by 6 bases, the J end by 7 bases, with 19 bases between. The germline V gene has CDR1 MDHEN and CDR2 SYDVKM. CDR3 sequence reads: CASSIGQRIFQPQHF. The CDR3 region has the DNA TGTGCCAGCAGCATAGGACAGAGGATCTTCCAGCCCCAGCATTTT.

This clonotype was seen ten or more times. V usage is TRBV5-1 and J usage is TRBJ1-2; D call uncertain. The CDR3 covers 15 residues. V lost 0 bases to trimming and J lost 6 bases, with 15 bases between them. CDR1 SGHRS and CDR2 YFSETQ come from the germline V gene. The CDR3 DNA follows: TGCGCCAGCAGCTTGGTTTCGGGAACGGTCAATGGCTACACCTTC. It translates to CASSLVSGTVNGYTF.

This clonotype was detected ten times or more. The chain employs TRBV10-3 and TRBJ2-7, with D hard to call. The germline V gene has CDR1 ENHRY and CDR2 SYGVKD. The CDR3 totals 16 residues. The germline V and J ends were trimmed by 0 bases and 4 bases, with 16 bases remaining between them. The CDR3 DNA sequence: TGTGCCATCAGTGAGTCGTATGAAGAGATCAATTACGAGCAGTACTTC. Its protein product is CAISESYEEINYEQYF.

This clonotype was counted at least ten times. CDR3 protein: CAWNRGATNEKLFF. CDR3 nucleotide sequence: TGTGCCTGGAACAGGGGGGCAACTAATGAAAAACTGTTTTTT. The rearrangement links TRBV30 to TRBJ1-4, with 8 positions matching TRBD1. The CDR3 totals 14 residues. Germline values: CDR1 GTSNPN, CDR2 SVGIG (reference sequence). V lost 4 bases to trimming and J lost 0 bases; unmatched junction nucleotides: 1.

This clonotype has at least ten counts. The rearrangement links TRBV27 to TRBJ2-1; D is possibly TRBD1 (5 bases). This CDR3 contains 15 residues. Germline CDR1 reads MNHEY; CDR2 reads SMNVEV (reference sequence). V was cut by 0 bases and J by 2 bases, with 8 bases left in between. The CDR3 bases are TGTGCCAGCAGTTTATCGACAGCGCCCTACAATGAGCAGTTCTTC. Protein: CASSLSTAPYNEQFF.

There are many counts of this clonotype. This chain links TRBV11-2 with TRBJ1-1; D gene uncertain. Trimming removed 5 bases at V and 7 bases at J, with 11 bases between. CDR1 and CDR2 from the germline V gene are SGHAT and FQNNGV. The CDR3 is 12 residues long. CDR3 coding DNA: TGTGCCAGCAGCGTAATCGGAGGTGAAGCTTTCTTT. Protein product: CASSVIGGEAFF. The full variable domain, with the rest looked up from reference TRBV11-2 and TRBJ1-1, is EAGVAQSPRYKIIEKRQSVAFWCNPISGHATLYWYQQILGQGPKLLIQFQNNGVVDDSQLPKDRFSAERLKGVDSTLKIQPAKLEDSAVYLCASSVIGGEAFFGQGTRLTVV.

This clonotype was counted ten times or more. This chain connects TRBV30 to TRBJ2-3; D unresolved. The CDR3 runs to 12 residues. V was cut by 1 base and J by 0 bases, with 2 bases left in between. Germline CDR1 reads GTSNPN; CDR2 reads SVGIG (reference sequence). Written as DNA, the CDR3 is TGTGCCTGGAGTGCCAGCACAGATACGCAGTATTTT. This encodes CAWSASTDTQYF.

The J gene is TRBJ2-3, the V gene TRBV15; tentative D call: TRBD2 (7 bases). Trimming cost V 0 bases and J 5 bases, with 18 bases left between them. CDR3 length: 17 amino acids. Per the germline V gene, CDR1 is LNHNV and CDR2 is YYDKDF (reference sequence). CDR3 residues: CATSREILGGLKDTQYF. The CDR3 nucleotides read TGTGCCACCAGCAGAGAAATCCTCGGGGGGCTCAAAGATACGCAGTATTTT.

The table lists this clonotype with a few counts. The chain has TRBV24-1 and TRBJ1-3; D gene ambiguous. The CDR3 consists of 12 residues. Germline V gene lookup returns CDR1 KGHDR and CDR2 SFDVKD. V was clipped by 4 bases and J by 1 base, with 1 base between them. This CDR3 is CATSESGNTIYF. For the CDR3, the DNA is TGTGCCACCAGTGAGTCTGGAAACACCATATATTTT.

This clonotype occurred once. The J gene is TRBJ1-5, the V gene TRBV6-1, with D perhaps TRBD1 (5 bases). Trimming removed 2 bases at V and 2 bases at J, with 10 bases between. Germline V gives CDR1 MNHNS, CDR2 SASEGT. This CDR3 is 15 amino acids long. This chain's CDR3 is CASSELVQGNQPQHF. CDR3 nucleotides: TGTGCCAGCAGTGAATTGGTACAGGGCAATCAGCCCCAGCATTTT.

There are many counts of this clonotype. The chain joins TRBV2 to TRBJ1-6; D gene uncertain. Germline V gives CDR1 SNHLY, CDR2 FYNNEI. This CDR3 comprises 13 residues. Trimming took off 6 bases at V and 6 bases at J, with 9 bases between the two ends. CDR3 loop: CASRGMGNSPLHF. The DNA for the CDR3 is TGTGCCAGCAGAGGAATGGGTAATTCACCCCTCCACTTT.

The chain has TRBV7-2 and TRBJ2-4; no firm D call. This CDR3 is 15 amino acids long. Trimming removed 1 base from V and 6 bases from J, with 13 bases in between. In germline, CDR1 is SGHTA, CDR2 FQGNSA. CDR3 coding DNA: TGTGCCAGCAGCTTAGGTCCGGAAGGCCCAAACATTCAGTACTTC. As protein: CASSLGPEGPNIQYF. The variable domain in full, with the rest retrieved from reference TRBV7-2 and TRBJ2-4, is GAGVSQSPSNKVTEKGKDVELRCDPISGHTALYWYRQSLGQGLEFLIYFQGNSAPDKSGLPSDRFSAERTGGSVSTLTIQRTQQEDSAVYLCASSLGPEGPNIQYFGAGTRLSVL.

This clonotype was seen repeatedly, ten times or more. The chain carries TRBV28 and TRBJ1-5; D may be TRBD1 (6 bases). This CDR3 comprises 15 residues. Germline values: CDR1 MDHEN, CDR2 SYDVKM. Trimming cost V 6 bases and J 5 bases, with 17 bases left between them. In DNA, the CDR3 is TGTGCCAGCAGCACCTCCGGGGGGCCCTATCAGCCCCAGCATTTT. Translating it yields CASSTSGGPYQPQHF.

This clonotype has ten or more counts. The rearrangement joins TRBV3-1 to TRBJ2-5, with unresolved D. The CDR3 is 15 residues long. The germline V gene encodes CDR1 LGHDT and CDR2 YNNKEL (reference sequence). The V end was cut by 0 bases, the J end by 1 base, with 9 bases between. The CDR3 sequence: CASSQDGGFQETQYF. The CDR3 DNA reads as TGTGCCAGCAGCCAAGATGGCGGATTCCAAGAGACCCAGTACTTC.

This clonotype was detected ten times or more. The rearrangement links TRBV6-1 to TRBJ1-1; 9 nucleotides agree with TRBD1. The CDR3 runs to 15 residues. Germline V gene sequence: CDR1 MNHNS, CDR2 SASEGT. Trimming at V came to 5 bases and at J to 4 bases, leaving 8 bases not matched to a gene. The CDR3, as DNA: TGTGCCAGCAGTTTACAGGGGGCCTCAGGCACTGAAGCTTTCTTT. Translated, it gives CASSLQGASGTEAFF.

This clonotype was observed many times. This rearrangement joins TRBV15 to TRBJ1-2, with 7 bases that match TRBD1. Germline V gene lookup returns CDR1 LNHNV and CDR2 YYDKDF (reference sequence). The CDR3 length is 14 residues. V lost 0 bases, J lost 6 bases, and 4 bases stayed unmatched. The CDR3 sequence is CATSRDRGTHGYTF. CDR3 in DNA: TGTGCCACCAGCAGAGACAGGGGGACTCATGGCTACACCTTC.

This clonotype was observed at least ten times. The chain couples TRBV12-3 or TRBV12-4 to TRBJ1-1; no definite D call. The CDR3 runs to 14 residues. The V end was cut by 6 bases, the J end by 1 base, with 12 bases between. As DNA, the CDR3 is TGTGCCAGCAGAACAACGACCGGGAACACTGAAGCTTTCTTT. This gives the protein CASRTTTGNTEAFF.

This clonotype has at least ten counts. V gene TRBV2 combines with J gene TRBJ2-1, with 11 bases matching TRBD1. The V segment lost 5 bases and the J segment 8 bases; nucleotides outside the gene matches: 8. CDR3 length: 15 amino acids. Germline V gives CDR1 SNHLY, CDR2 FYNNEI. The CDR3 region is CASSSRDRGIDEQFF. The CDR3 nucleotides are TGTGCCAGCAGTAGCCGGGACAGGGGGATAGATGAGCAGTTCTTC.

This clonotype appeared a few times. Given a much more abundant clone one base away, this may be a read error. This sequence joins TRBV28 and TRBJ2-1; D tentatively reads TRBD1 or TRBD2 (6 bases each). Germline-derived CDR1 and CDR2 are MDHEN and SYDVKM. The CDR3 length is 14 residues. The CDR3 sequence: CASGGHTSYSEQFF. The CDR3 region has the DNA TGTGCCAGCGGGGGGCACACCTCCTACAGTGAGCAGTTCTTC.

Ten or more counts support this clonotype. The V and J genes are TRBV11-2 and TRBJ1-1, with D perhaps matching TRBD1 (5 bases). The CDR3 has 15 amino acids. V was cut by 1 base and J by 3 bases, with 12 bases left in between. The germline CDR1 and CDR2 sequences are SGHAT and FQNNGV. Here the CDR3 DNA reads TGTGCCAGCAGCTTAGGTGAGGGGAAGGACACTGAAGCTTTCTTT. Translating gives CASSLGEGKDTEAFF.

This clonotype has at least ten counts. CDR3 sequence: CASSLGAGTDEQYF. The CDR3 nucleotides read TGTGCCAGCAGCTTAGGGGCAGGGACCGACGAGCAGTACTTC. This chain uses TRBV7-8 with TRBJ2-7, with D perhaps TRBD1 or TRBD2 (5 bases each). CDR3 size: 14 residues. CDR1 is SGHVS and CDR2 is FQNEAQ in the germline V gene. Deletions cut 1 base from V and 5 bases from J, with 12 bases between.